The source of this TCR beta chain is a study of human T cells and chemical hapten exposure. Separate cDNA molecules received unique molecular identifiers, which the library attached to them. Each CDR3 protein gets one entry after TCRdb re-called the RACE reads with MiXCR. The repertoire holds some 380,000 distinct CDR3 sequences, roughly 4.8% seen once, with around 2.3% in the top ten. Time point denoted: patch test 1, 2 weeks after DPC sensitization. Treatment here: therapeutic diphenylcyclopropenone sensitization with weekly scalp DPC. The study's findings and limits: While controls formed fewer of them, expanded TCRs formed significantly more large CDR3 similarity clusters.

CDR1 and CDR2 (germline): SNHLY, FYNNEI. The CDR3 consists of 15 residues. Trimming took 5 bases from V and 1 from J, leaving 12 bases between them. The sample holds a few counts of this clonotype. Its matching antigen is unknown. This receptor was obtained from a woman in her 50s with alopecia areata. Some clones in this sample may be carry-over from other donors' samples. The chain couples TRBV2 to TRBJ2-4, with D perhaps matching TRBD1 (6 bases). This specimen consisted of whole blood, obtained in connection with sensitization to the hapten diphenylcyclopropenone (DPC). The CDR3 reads CASSWAGDAKNIQYF. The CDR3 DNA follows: TGTGCCAGCAGTTGGGCAGGGGACGCCAAAAACATTCAGTACTTC.